The 9 T cell receptor beta chains in this list originate from one sample, sequenced in a study of control samples from healthy donors and cancer patients (TCRdb year 2020). Libraries were made using the immunoSEQ multiplex PCR assay. TCRdb carries this immuneACCESS record with in-frame sequences only. Its versions omit some clonotypes, under half of them owing to an unresolved V gene in the studies checked, with the rest unexplained. The sample contains fewer than 500,000 clones, about nine tenths of them found a single time. 5% to 8% of the sample is held by the ten biggest clonotypes. The sequenced sample consisted of PBMCs. These receptors were obtained from a man aged 40-55 years with head and neck cancer.

This clone was seen just once. This sequence joins TRBV2 and TRBJ2-7; D gene ambiguous. The V end lost 6 bases, the J end lost 4 bases, and 10 bases lay between the germline ends. The germline CDR1 and CDR2 sequences are SNHLY and FYNNEI. CDR3 length equals 12 residues. The CDR3 nucleotides are TGTGCCAGCAGGGGCAGTTATTACGAGCAGTACTTC. This sequence encodes CASRGSYYEQYF.

This clone was seen only once. The V gene is TRBV4-3, the J gene TRBJ1-2; D is perhaps TRBD1 (5 bases). The CDR3 is 13 residues long. From germline, CDR1 is LGHNA and CDR2 YSLEER. Trimming took off 4 bases at V and 4 bases at J, with 10 bases between the two ends. The CDR3 nucleotides are TGCGCCAGCAGCCCCCGGGACGGCTATGGCTACACCTTC. Protein sequence: CASSPRDGYGYTF.

The chain is built from TRBV6-5 and TRBJ1-1; a weak D match, TRBD1 (6 bases). Trimming cost V 6 bases and J 1 base, with 12 bases left between them. The germline V gene encodes CDR1 MNHEY and CDR2 SVGAGI. The CDR3 is made up of 14 amino acids. Here the CDR3 DNA reads TGTGCCAGCAGCCTCAGGGGCAGGAACACTGAAGCTTTCTTT. Translating gives CASSLRGRNTEAFF.

The chain combines TRBV30 with TRBJ2-1, with TRBD2 identical over 9 bases. Germline lookup yields CDR1 GTSNPN and CDR2 SVGIG (reference sequence). The CDR3 runs 16 residues. Unmatched junction bases numbered 8, after V lost 0 bases and J lost 5 bases. The CDR3 coding sequence is TGTGCCTGGAGTGTACGACGCGGGGGGGTGGACAATGAGCAGTTCTTC. It specifies CAWSVRRGGVDNEQFF.

Details on this clone: Other nucleotide sequences from this sample produce the same CDR3. CDR3 sequence reads: CASSLGQGAYEQYF. The CDR3 coding sequence is TGTGCCAGCAGCCTGGGACAGGGGGCCTACGAGCAGTACTTC. The chain has TRBV14 and TRBJ2-7; the match to TRBD1 covers 11 bases. Germline-derived CDR1 and CDR2 are SGHDN and FVKESK. After removal of 4 bases from V and 2 bases from J, the junction contained 1 base not matched to a gene. This CDR3 is 14 amino acids long.

V usage is TRBV6-6 and J usage is TRBJ1-1, with unresolved D. Trimming cost V 4 bases and J 1 base, with 7 bases left between them. Per the germline V gene, CDR1 is MNHNY and CDR2 is SVGAGI (reference sequence). This CDR3 has 13 amino acids. In nucleotides, the CDR3 is TGTGCCAGCAGTTCCCCGGGGAACACTGAAGCTTTCTTT. Its protein is CASSSPGNTEAFF.

This clone appeared a single time. The chain carries TRBV20-1 and TRBJ1-2, with D unresolved. Germline CDR1 reads DFQATT; CDR2 reads SNEGSKA (reference sequence). Trimming removed 5 bases at V and 7 bases at J, with 5 bases between. The CDR3 extends over 9 amino acids. CDR3 nucleotide sequence: TGCAGTGCTGCCGGTGGCTACACCTTC. Translating it yields CSAAGGYTF.

The rearrangement links TRBV2 to TRBJ2-2, with 11 bases that match TRBD2. From germline, CDR1 is SNHLY and CDR2 FYNNEI. CDR3 length: 15 amino acids. J gave up 8 bases and V 8 bases, and 10 bases lay outside the gene matches. CDR3 DNA: TGTGCCAGCCGTTTAACTAGCGGGAGTCTAGGGGAGCTGTTTTTT. This encodes CASRLTSGSLGELFF.

The chain recombines TRBV11-2 with TRBJ2-7; TRBD2 aligns across 13 bases. This CDR3 is built from 17 residues. The ends lost 5 bases at V and 3 bases at J; junction bases unmatched: 10. Germline V gene data show CDR1 as SGHAT and CDR2 as FQNNGV. CDR3 region: CASSPPGLAGLIYEQYF. CDR3 bases: TGTGCCAGCAGCCCCCCGGGACTAGCGGGATTAATCTACGAGCAGTACTTC. The whole variable domain, remainder taken from reference TRBV11-2 and TRBJ2-7, is EAGVAQSPRYKIIEKRQSVAFWCNPISGHATLYWYQQILGQGPKLLIQFQNNGVVDDSQLPKDRFSAERLKGVDSTLKIQPAKLEDSAVYLCASSPPGLAGLIYEQYFGPGTRLTVT.